The present entry profiles one T cell receptor (beta chain) with its context. The antigen is unknown. This entry belongs to a study of cytomegalovirus exposure and HLA in healthy donors. Study-level findings and limits: Analyses of presence and absence presupposed an approximately uniform sequencing depth across donors.

Researchers ran the PCR with 60 Vbeta and 13 Jbeta primers. The method was immunoSEQ multiplex PCR; TCRdb's version includes in-frame clones alone and lacks a portion of them. The sample carries about 140,000 clones, just over 70% recorded once. The receptor comes from a young woman in good health and CMV-seronegative. Sequenced: PBMCs.

The CDR3 nucleotides are TGTGCCAGCAGTACTCCTCAACAGGGGAACACTGAAGCTTTCTTT. This gives the protein CASSTPQQGNTEAFF. This chain joins TRBV11-2 and TRBJ1-1; a weak D match, TRBD1 (6 bases). There are 15 residues in the CDR3. Germline V lookup: CDR1 SGHAT, CDR2 FQNNGV. Trimming pared 6 bases from V and 1 base from J, leaving 15 bases between.